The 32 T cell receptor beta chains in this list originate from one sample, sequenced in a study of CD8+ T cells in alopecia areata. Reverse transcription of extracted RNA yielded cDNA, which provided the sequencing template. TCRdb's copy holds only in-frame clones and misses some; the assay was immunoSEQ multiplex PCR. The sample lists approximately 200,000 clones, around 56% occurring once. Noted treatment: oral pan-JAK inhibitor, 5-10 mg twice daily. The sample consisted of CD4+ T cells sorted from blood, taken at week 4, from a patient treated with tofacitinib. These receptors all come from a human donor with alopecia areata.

This CDR3 reads CASSLTRETQYF. For the CDR3, the DNA is TGTGCCAGCAGCTTGACACGGGAGACCCAGTACTTC. The V gene is TRBV7-2, the J gene TRBJ2-5; D gene ambiguous. Trimming removed 3 bases at V and 5 bases at J, with 7 bases between. CDR1 and CDR2 from the germline V gene are SGHTA and FQGNSA. The CDR3 loop spans 12 amino acids.

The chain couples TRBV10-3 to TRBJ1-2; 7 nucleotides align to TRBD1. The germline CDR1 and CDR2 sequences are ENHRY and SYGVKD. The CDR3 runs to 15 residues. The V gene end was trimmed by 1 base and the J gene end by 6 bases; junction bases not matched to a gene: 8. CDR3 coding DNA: TGTGCCATCAGTGAGTTGACAGGGACAGCTAATGGCTACACCTTC. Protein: CAISELTGTANGYTF.

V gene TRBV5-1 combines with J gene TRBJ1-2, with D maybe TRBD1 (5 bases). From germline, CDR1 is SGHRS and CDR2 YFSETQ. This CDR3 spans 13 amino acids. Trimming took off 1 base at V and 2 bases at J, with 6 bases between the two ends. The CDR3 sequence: CASSLNRNYGYTF. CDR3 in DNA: TGCGCCAGCAGCTTGAACAGGAACTATGGCTACACCTTC.

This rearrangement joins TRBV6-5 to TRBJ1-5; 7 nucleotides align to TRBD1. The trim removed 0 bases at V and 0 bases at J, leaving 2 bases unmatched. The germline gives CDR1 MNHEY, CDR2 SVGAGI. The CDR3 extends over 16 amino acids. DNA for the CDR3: TGTGCCAGCAGTTACTCGACAGGGTATAGCAATCAGCCCCAGCATTTT. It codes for CASSYSTGYSNQPQHF.

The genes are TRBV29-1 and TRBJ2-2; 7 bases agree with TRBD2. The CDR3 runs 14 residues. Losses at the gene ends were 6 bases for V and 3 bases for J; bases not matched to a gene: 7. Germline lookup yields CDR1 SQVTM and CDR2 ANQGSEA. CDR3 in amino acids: CSVAGTTHTGELFF. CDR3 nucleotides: TGCAGCGTAGCCGGGACTACCCACACCGGGGAGCTGTTTTTT.

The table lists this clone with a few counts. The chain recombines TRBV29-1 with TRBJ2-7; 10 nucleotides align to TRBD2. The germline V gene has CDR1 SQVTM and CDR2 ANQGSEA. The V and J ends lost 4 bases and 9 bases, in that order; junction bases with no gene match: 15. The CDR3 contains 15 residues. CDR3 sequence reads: CSVVPSGGHSLRQYF. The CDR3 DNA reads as TGCAGCGTTGTCCCTAGCGGGGGCCACTCCCTTCGGCAGTACTTC.

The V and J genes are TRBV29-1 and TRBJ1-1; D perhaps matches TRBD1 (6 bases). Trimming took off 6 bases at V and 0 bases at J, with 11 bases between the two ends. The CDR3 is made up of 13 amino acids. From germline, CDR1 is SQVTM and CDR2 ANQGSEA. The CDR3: CSVAGAVNTEAFF. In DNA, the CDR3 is TGCAGCGTCGCGGGGGCCGTGAACACTGAAGCTTTCTTT.

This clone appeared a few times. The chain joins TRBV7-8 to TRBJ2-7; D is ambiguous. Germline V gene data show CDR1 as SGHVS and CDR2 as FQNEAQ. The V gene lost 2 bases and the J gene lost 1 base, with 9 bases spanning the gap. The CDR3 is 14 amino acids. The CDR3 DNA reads TGTGCCAGCAGCTTAAGCGAAAATTCCTACGAGCAGTACTTC. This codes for CASSLSENSYEQYF. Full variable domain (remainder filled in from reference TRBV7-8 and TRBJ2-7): GAGVSQSPRYKVAKRGQDVALRCDPISGHVSLFWYQQALGQGPEFLTYFQNEAQLDKSGLPSDRFFAERPEGSVSTLKIQRTQQEDSAVYLCASSLSENSYEQYFGPGTRLTVT.

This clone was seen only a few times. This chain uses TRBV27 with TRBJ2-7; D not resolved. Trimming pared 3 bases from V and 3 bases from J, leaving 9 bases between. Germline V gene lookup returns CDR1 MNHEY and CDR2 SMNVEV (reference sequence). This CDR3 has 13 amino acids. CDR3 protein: CASSFDADYEQYF. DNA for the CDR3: TGTGCCAGCAGTTTCGACGCAGACTACGAGCAGTACTTC.

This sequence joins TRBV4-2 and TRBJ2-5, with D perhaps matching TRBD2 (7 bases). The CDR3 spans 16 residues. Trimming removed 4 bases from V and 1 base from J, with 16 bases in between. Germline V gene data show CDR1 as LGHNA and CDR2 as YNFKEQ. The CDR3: CASSRTTRGAQETQYF. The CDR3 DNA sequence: TGTGCCAGCAGCCGCACGACCCGGGGGGCCCAAGAGACCCAGTACTTC.

CDR3 loop: CASSLDSPYEQYF. The CDR3 DNA is TGCGCCAGCAGCTTGGACAGCCCCTACGAGCAGTACTTC. The chain links TRBV5-1 to TRBJ2-7; D call uncertain. Trimming stripped 0 bases from V and 2 bases from J, with 6 bases between. The germline V gene has CDR1 SGHRS and CDR2 YFSETQ. CDR3 size: 13 residues.

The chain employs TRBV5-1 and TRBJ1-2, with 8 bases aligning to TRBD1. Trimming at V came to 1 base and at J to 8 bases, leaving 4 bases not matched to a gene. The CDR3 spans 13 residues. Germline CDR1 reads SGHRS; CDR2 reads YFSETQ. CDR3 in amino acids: CASSLNRGDGYTF. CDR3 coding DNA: TGCGCCAGCAGCTTGAACAGGGGGGACGGCTACACCTTC.

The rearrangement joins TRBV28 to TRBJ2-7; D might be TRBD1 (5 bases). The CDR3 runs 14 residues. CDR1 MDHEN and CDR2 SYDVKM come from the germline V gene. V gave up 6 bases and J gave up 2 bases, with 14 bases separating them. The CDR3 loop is CASSRNRRPYEQYF. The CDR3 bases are TGTGCCAGCAGCCGAAACAGGCGCCCCTACGAGCAGTACTTC.

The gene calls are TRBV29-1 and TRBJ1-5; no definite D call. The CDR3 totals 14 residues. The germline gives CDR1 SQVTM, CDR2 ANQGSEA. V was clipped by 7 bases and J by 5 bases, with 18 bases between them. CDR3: CSAPPPRQYQPQHF. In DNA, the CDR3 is TGCAGCGCCCCCCCTCCGAGACAATATCAGCCCCAGCATTTT.

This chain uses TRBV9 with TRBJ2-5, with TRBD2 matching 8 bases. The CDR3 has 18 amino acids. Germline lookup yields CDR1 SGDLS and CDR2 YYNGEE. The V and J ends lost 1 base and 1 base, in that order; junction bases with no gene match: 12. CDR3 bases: TGTGCCAGCAGCGTAAGAATAAGCGGGGGAGGTTCCCAAGAGACCCAGTACTTC. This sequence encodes CASSVRISGGGSQETQYF.

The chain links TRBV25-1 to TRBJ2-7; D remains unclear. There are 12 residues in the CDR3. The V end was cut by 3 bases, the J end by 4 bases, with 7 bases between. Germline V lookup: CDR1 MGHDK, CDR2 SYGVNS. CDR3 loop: CASSDSPYEQYF. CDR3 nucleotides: TGTGCCAGCAGTGATTCTCCTTACGAGCAGTACTTC.

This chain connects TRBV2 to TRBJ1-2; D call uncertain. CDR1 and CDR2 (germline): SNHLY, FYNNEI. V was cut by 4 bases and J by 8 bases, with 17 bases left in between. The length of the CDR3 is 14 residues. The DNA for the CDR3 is TGTGCCAGCAGTGGCAGTAGAGGGCTAGGGGGCTACACCTTC. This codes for CASSGSRGLGGYTF.

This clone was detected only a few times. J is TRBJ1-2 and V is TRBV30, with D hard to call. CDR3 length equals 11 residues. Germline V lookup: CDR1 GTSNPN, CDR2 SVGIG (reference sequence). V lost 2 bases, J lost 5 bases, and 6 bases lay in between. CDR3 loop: CAWSRGYGYTF. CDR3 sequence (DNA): TGTGCCTGGAGTCGAGGTTATGGCTACACCTTC.

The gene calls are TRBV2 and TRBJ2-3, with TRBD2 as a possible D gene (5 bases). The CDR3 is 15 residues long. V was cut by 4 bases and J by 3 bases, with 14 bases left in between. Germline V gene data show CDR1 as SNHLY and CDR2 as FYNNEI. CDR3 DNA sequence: TGTGCCAGCAGTGTGAACCAAGGCGGGACAGATACGCAGTATTTT. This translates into CASSVNQGGTDTQYF.

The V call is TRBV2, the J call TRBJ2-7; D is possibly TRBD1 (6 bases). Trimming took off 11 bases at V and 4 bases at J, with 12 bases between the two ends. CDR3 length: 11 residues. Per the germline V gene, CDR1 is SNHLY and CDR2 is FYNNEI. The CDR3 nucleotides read TGTGCCTTAGGGGGTTCTTACGAGCAGTACTTC. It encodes CALGGSYEQYF.

CDR3 nucleotides: TGTGCCAGCAGGGGTTCTAACACTGAAGCTTTCTTT. This translates into CASRGSNTEAFF. This rearrangement joins TRBV5-6 to TRBJ1-1; D not certain. V was cut by 5 bases and J by 2 bases, with 7 bases left in between. The CDR3 runs to 12 residues. Per the germline V gene, CDR1 is SGHDT and CDR2 is YYEEEE.

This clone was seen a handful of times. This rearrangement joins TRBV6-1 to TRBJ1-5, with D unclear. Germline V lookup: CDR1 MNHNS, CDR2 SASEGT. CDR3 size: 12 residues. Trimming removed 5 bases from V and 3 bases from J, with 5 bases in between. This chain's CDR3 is CASSQFNQPQHF. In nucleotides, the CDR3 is TGTGCCAGCAGTCAGTTCAATCAGCCCCAGCATTTT.

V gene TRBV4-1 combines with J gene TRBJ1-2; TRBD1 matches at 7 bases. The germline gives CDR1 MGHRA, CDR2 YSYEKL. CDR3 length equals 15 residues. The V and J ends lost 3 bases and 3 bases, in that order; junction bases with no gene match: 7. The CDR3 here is CASSHREGGYYGYTF. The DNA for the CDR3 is TGCGCCAGCAGCCATCGCGAAGGGGGCTACTATGGCTACACCTTC.

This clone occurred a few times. The CDR3 DNA sequence: TGTGCCAGTAGCGACTCCGGGACAGGGGCCTACGAGCAGTACTTC. Protein product: CASSDSGTGAYEQYF. The rearrangement joins TRBV19 to TRBJ2-7; 10 bases are shared with TRBD1. J lost 2 bases, V lost 6 bases, and 7 bases had no gene match. CDR3 size: 15 residues. Germline CDR1 and CDR2: LNHDA and SQIVND (reference sequence).

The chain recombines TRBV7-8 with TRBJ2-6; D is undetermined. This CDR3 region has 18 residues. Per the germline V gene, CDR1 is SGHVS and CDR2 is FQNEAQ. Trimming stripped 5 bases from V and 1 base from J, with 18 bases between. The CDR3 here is CASSKSGLDFSGANVLTF. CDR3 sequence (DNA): TGTGCCAGCAGCAAAAGTGGCTTGGATTTTTCTGGGGCCAACGTCCTGACTTTC.

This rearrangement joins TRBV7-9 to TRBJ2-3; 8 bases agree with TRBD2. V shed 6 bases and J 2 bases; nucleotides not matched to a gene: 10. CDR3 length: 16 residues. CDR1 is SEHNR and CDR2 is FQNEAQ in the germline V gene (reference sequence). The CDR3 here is CASRAGDPFNTDTQYF. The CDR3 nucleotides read TGTGCCAGCAGAGCGGGGGACCCATTTAACACAGATACGCAGTATTTT.

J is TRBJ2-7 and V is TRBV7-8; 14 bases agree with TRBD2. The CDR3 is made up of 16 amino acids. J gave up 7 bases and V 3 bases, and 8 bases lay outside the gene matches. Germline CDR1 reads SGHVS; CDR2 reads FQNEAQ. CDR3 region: CASSFPGTSGGAEQYF. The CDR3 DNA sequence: TGTGCCAGCAGCTTCCCTGGGACTAGCGGGGGAGCTGAGCAGTACTTC.

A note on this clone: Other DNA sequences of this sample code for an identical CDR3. The DNA for the CDR3 is TGCGCCAGCAGCTTGGGGAGCACAGATACGCAGTATTTT. This codes for CASSLGSTDTQYF. This rearrangement joins TRBV5-1 to TRBJ2-3; unclear D gene. V shed 0 bases and J shed 0 bases, with 2 bases lying between them. The germline V gene has CDR1 SGHRS and CDR2 YFSETQ. The CDR3 covers 13 residues.

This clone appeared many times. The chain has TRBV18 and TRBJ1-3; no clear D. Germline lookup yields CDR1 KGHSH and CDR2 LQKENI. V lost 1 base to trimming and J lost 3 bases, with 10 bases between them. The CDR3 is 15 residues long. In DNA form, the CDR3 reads TGTGCCAGCTCACCACAGTCCGGGAATGGAAACACCATATATTTT. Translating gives CASSPQSGNGNTIYF.

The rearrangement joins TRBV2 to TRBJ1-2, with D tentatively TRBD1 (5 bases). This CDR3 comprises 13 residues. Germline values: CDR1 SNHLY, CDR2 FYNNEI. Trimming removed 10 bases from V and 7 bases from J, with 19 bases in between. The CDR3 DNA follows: TGTGCCACCCGGACGGGGACGGCGGGTGGCTACACCTTC. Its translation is CATRTGTAGGYTF.

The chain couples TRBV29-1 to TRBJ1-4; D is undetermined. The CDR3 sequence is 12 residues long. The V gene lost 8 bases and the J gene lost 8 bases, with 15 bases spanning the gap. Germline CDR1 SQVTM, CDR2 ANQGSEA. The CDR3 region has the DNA TGCAGCCTTAAGGGCGCTGAAGAAAAACTGTTTTTT. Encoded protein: CSLKGAEEKLFF.

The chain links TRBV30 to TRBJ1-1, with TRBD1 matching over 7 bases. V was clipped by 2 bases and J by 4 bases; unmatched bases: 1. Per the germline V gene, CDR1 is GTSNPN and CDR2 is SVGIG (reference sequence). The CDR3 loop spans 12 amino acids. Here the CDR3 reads CAWSRQGTEAFF. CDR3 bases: TGTGCCTGGAGTCGACAGGGCACTGAAGCTTTCTTT. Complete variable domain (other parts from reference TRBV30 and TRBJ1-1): SQTIHQWPATLVQPVGSPLSLECTVEGTSNPNLYWYRQAAGRGLQLLFYSVGIGQISSEVPQNLSASRPQDRQFILSSKKLLLSDSGFYLCAWSRQGTEAFFGQGTRLTVV.